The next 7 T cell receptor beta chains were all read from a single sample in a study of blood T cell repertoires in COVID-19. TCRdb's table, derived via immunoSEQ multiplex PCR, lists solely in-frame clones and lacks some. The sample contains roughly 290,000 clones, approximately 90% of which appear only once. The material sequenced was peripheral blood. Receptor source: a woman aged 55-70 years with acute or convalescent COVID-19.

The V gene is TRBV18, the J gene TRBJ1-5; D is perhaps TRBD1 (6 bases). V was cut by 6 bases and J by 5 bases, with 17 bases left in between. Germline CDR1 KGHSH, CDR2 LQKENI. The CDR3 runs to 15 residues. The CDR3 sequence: CASSRAADSYQPQHF. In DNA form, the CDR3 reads TGTGCCAGCTCCCGCGCGGCGGACAGTTATCAGCCCCAGCATTTT.

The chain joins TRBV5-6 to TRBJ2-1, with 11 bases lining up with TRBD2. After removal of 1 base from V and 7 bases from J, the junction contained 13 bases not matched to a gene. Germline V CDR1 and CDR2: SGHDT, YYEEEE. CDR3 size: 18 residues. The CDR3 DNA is TGTGCCAGCAGCTTGAACCTAGCGGGGGGTGTGGTGGTTAATGAGCAGTTCTTC. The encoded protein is CASSLNLAGGVVVNEQFF.

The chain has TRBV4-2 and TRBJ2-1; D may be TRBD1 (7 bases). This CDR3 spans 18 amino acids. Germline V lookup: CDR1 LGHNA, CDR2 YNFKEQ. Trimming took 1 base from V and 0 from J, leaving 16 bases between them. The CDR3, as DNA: TGTGCCAGCAGCCAAGTGGGTCGCGGGACAGACTCCTACAATGAGCAGTTCTTC. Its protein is CASSQVGRGTDSYNEQFF.

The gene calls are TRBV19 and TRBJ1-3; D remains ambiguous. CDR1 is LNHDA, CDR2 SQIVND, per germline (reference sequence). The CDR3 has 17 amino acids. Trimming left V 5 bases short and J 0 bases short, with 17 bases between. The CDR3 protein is CASSSGVGSLSGNTIYF. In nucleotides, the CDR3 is TGTGCCAGTAGTTCTGGTGTCGGGAGCCTCTCTGGAAACACCATATATTTT.

CDR3 coding DNA: TGTGCCAGCAGCGCGACCTCCCAGACAGGGGCCAACGTCCTGACTTTC. As protein: CASSATSQTGANVLTF. This chain links TRBV5-4 with TRBJ2-6; no clear D. This CDR3 region has 16 residues. V was cut by 4 bases and J by 4 bases, with 15 bases left in between. Germline CDR1 is SGHNT and CDR2 is YYREEE (reference sequence).

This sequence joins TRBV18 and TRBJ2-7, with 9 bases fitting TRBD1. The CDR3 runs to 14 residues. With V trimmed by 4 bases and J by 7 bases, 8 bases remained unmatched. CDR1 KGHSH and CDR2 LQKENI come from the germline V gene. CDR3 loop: CASSLGTGNREQYF. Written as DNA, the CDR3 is TGTGCCAGCTCACTCGGGACAGGGAATAGAGAGCAGTACTTC.

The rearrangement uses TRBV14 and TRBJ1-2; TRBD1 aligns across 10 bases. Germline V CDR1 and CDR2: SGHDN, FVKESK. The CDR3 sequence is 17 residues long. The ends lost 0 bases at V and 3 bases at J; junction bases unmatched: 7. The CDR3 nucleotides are TGTGCCAGCAGCCAAGATGGGCGGGACAGGGGAGACTATGGCTACACCTTC. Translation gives CASSQDGRDRGDYGYTF.